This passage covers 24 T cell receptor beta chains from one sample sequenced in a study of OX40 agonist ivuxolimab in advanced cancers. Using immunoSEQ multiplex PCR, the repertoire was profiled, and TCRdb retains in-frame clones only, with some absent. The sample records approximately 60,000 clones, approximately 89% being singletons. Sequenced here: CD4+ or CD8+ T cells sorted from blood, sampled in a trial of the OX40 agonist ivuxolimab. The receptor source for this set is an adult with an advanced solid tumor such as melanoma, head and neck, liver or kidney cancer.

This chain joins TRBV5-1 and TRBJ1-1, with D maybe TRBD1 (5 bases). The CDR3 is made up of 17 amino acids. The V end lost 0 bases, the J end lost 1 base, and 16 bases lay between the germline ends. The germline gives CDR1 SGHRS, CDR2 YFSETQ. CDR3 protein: CASSLGGTSLRNTEAFF. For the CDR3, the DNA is TGCGCCAGCAGCTTGGGCGGGACCTCTCTTAGGAACACTGAAGCTTTCTTT.

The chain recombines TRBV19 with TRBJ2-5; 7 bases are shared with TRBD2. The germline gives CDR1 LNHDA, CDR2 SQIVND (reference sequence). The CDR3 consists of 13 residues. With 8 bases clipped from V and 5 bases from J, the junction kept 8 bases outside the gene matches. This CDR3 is CASGEGLIETQYF. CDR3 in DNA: TGTGCCAGTGGGGAGGGACTGATTGAGACCCAGTACTTC.

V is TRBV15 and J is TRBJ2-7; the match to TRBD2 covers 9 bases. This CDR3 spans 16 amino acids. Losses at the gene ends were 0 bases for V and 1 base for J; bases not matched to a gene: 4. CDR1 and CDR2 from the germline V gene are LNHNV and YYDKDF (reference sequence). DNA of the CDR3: TGTGCCACCAGCAGAGATCTCAGCGGGAGGTCCTACGAGCAGTACTTC. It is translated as CATSRDLSGRSYEQYF.

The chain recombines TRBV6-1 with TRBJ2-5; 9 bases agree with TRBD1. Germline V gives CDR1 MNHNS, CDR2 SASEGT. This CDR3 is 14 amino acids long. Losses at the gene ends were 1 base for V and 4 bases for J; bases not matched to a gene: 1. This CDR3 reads CASSEGTGAETQYF. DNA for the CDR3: TGTGCCAGCAGTGAAGGGACAGGGGCAGAGACCCAGTACTTC.

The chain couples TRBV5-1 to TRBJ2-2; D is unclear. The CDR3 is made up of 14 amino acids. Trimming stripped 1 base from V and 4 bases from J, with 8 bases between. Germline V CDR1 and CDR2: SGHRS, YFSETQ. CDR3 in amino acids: CASSLKSITGELFF. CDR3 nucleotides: TGCGCCAGCAGCTTGAAGTCTATCACCGGGGAGCTGTTTTTT.

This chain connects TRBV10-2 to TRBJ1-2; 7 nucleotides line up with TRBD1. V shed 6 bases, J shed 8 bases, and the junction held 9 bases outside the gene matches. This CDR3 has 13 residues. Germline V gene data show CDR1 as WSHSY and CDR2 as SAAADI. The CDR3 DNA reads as TGCGCCAGCAGCCTTTCGACAGGGCGAGGCTACACCTTC. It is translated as CASSLSTGRGYTF.

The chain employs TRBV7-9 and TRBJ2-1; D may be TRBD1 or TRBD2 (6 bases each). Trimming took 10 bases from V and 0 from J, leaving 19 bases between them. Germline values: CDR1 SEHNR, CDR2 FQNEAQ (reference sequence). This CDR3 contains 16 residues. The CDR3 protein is CATSQIGGSSYNEQFF. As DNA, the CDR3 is TGTGCCACCTCCCAGATAGGGGGGAGCTCCTACAATGAGCAGTTCTTC.

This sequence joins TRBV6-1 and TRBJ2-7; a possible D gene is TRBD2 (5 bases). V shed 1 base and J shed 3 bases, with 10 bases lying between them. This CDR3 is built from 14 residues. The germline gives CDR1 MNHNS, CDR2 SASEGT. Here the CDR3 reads CASSEGYGGYEQYF. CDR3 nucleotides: TGTGCCAGCAGTGAAGGGTACGGAGGCTACGAGCAGTACTTC.

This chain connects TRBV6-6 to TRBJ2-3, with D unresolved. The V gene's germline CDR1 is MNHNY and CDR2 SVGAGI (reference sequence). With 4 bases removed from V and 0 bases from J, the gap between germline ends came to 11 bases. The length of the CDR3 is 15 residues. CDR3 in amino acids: CASSSVERSTDTQYF. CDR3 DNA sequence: TGTGCCAGCAGTTCCGTAGAGCGTAGCACAGATACGCAGTATTTT.

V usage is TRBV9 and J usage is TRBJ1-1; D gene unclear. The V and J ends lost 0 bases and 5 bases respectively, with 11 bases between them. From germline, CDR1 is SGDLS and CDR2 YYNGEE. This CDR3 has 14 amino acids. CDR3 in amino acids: CASSVGGFGTEAFF. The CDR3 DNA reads TGTGCCAGCAGCGTAGGCGGTTTTGGAACTGAAGCTTTCTTT. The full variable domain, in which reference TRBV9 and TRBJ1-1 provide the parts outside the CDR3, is DSGVTQTPKHLITATGQRVTLRCSPRSGDLSVYWYQQSLDQGLQFLIQYYNGEERAKGNILERFSAQQFPDLHSELNLSSLELGDSALYFCASSVGGFGTEAFFGQGTRLTVV.

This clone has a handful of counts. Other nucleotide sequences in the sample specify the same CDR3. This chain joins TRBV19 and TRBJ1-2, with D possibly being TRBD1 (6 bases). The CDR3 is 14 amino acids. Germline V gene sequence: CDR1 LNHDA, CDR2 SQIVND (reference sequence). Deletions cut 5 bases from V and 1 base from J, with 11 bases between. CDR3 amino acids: CASSPSGVNYGYTF. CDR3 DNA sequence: TGTGCCAGTAGTCCGTCAGGGGTTAACTATGGCTACACCTTC.

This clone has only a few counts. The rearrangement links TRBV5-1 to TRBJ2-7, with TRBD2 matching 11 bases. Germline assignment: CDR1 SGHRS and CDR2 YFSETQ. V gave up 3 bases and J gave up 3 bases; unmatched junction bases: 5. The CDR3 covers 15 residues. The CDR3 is CASSWGLAVHYEQYF. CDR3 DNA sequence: TGCGCCAGCAGCTGGGGACTAGCGGTACACTACGAGCAGTACTTC.

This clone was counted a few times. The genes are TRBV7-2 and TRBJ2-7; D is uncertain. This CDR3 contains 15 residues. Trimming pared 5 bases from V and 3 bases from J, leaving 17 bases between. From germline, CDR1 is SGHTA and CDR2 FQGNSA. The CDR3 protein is CASSPGWGIFYEQYF. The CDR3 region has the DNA TGTGCCAGCAGCCCAGGATGGGGAATTTTCTACGAGCAGTACTTC.

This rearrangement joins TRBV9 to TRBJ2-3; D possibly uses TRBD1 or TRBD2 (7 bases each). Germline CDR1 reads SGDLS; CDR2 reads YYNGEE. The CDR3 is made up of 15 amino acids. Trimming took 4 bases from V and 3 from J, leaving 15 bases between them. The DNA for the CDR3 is TGTGCCAGCAGCCCCCACAGGGGAGGGACAGATACGCAGTATTTT. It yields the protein CASSPHRGGTDTQYF.

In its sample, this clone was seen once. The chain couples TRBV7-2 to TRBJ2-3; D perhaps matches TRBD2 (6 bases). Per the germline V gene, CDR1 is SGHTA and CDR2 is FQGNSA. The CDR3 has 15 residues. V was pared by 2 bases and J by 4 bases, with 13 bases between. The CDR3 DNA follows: TGTGCCAGCAGCTTACGGTCGACTAGTGCAGATACGCAGTATTTT. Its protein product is CASSLRSTSADTQYF. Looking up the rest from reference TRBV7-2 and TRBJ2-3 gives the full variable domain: GAGVSQSPSNKVTEKGKDVELRCDPISGHTALYWYRQSLGQGLEFLIYFQGNSAPDKSGLPSDRFSAERTGGSVSTLTIQRTQQEDSAVYLCASSLRSTSADTQYFGPGTRLTVL.

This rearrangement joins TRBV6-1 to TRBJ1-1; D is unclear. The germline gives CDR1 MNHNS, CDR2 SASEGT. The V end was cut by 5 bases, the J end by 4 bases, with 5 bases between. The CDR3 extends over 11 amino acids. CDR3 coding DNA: TGTGCCAGCAGTTACCTCACTGAAGCTTTCTTT. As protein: CASSYLTEAFF.

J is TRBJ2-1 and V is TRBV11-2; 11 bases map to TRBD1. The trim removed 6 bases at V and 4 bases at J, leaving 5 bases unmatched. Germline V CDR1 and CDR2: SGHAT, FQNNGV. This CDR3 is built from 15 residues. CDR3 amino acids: CASRRTGGLYNEQFF. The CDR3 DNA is TGTGCCAGCAGACGGACAGGGGGCCTTTACAATGAGCAGTTCTTC.

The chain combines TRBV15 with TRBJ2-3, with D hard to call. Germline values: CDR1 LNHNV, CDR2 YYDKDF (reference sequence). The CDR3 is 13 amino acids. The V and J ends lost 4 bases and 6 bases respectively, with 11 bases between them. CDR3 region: CATSTGFWDTQYF. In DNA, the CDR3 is TGTGCCACCAGCACAGGCTTTTGGGATACGCAGTATTTT.

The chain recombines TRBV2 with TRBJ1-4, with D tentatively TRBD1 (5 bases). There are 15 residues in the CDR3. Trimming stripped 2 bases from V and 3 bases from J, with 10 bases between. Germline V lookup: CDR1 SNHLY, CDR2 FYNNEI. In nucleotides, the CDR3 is TGTGCCAGCAGTGAACGGGGGTTGGCTAATGAAAAACTGTTTTTT. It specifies CASSERGLANEKLFF.

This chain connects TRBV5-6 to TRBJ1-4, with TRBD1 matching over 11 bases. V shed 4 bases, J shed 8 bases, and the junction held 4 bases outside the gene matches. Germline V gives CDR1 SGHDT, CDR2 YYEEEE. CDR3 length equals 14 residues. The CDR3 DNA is TGTGCCAGCAGCCGGGGACAGGGGGAAGAAAAACTGTTTTTT. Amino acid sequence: CASSRGQGEEKLFF.

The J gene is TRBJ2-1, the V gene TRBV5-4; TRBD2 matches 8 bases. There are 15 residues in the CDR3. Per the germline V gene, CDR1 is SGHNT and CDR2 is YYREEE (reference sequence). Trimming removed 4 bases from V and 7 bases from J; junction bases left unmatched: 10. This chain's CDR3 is CASSHQFGGRNEQFF. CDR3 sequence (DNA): TGTGCCAGCAGCCATCAGTTCGGCGGGAGGAATGAGCAGTTCTTC.

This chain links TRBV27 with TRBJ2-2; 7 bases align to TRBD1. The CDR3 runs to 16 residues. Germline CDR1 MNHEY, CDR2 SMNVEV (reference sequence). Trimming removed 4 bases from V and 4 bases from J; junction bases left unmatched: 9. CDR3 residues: CASSSYLGGATGELFF. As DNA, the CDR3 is TGTGCCAGCAGTTCCTATTTAGGGGGCGCCACCGGGGAGCTGTTTTTT.

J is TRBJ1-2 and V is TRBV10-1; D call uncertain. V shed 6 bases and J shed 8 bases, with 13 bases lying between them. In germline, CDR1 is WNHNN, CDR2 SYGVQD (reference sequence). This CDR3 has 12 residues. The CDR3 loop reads CASREGQLGYTF. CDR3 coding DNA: TGCGCCAGCAGGGAGGGCCAGCTGGGCTACACCTTC.

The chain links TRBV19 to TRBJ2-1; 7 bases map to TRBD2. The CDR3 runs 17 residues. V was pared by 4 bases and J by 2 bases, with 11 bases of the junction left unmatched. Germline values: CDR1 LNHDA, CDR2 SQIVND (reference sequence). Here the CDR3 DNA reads TGTGCCAGTAGTAGAACTCCGGGGACTACTGCCTACAATGAGCAGTTCTTC. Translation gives CASSRTPGTTAYNEQFF.